Listed below are T cell receptor beta chains from one sample, sequenced in a study of identifying expanded T cells in peripheral blood. Here immunoSEQ multiplex PCR was the method, and the copy in TCRdb shows in-frame clones only, minus some. The top ten hold around 3.8% of the sample, which has some 93,000 clones, roughly 86% seen once. Sample: blood. Receptors originate from a person aged 18 to 75 in good health. CDR3s leave out the opening cysteine and the closing phenylalanine or tryptophan.

j_call,v_call,cdr3_aa
TRBJ2-7,TRBV5-4,ASSDPSGDSYEQY
TRBJ2-7,TRBV9,ASSQTGTKTYEQY
TRBJ2-1,TRBV4-3,ASSQDLQVKFNEQF
TRBJ2-7,TRBV5-1,ASSLEQGTIRGEQY
TRBJ2-7,TRBV6-1,ASSESTGGFYEQY
TRBJ1-2,TRBV28,ASSSLSRQGALLNYGYT
TRBJ2-7,TRBV11-3,AKRTSGNYSYEQY
TRBJ2-1,TRBV10-1,ASSESRTGSAYNEQF
TRBJ1-2,TRBV19,ARRLDSNYGYT
TRBJ2-1,TRBV6-5,ASSTGLAGGPQF
TRBJ2-3,TRBV27,ASSPPDRVGTDTQY
TRBJ1-2,TRBV7-2,ASSADGANYGYT
TRBJ2-3,TRBV28,ASRGTGGGNTQY
TRBJ2-7,TRBV2,ASSVQDTYEQY
TRBJ2-5,TRBV6-1,ASSEGETQY
TRBJ2-5,TRBV7-2,ASSLASSPEETQY
TRBJ2-7,TRBV7-6,ASSRSASGGYEQY
TRBJ2-2,TRBV28,ASSSGTGGTGELF
TRBJ2-2,TRBV9,ASSVDGAGGELF
TRBJ2-3,TRBV5-6,ASRHSGGAVDTQY
TRBJ2-1,TRBV4-1,ASSRLAGGSSYNEQF
TRBJ1-2,TRBV30,AWSRGETYGYT
TRBJ2-1,TRBV29-1,SVEDHGTRDYNEQF
TRBJ2-5,TRBV2,ASSLAGVGETQY
TRBJ2-5,TRBV7-2,ASSVETGRTQY
TRBJ2-7,TRBV10-3,AISSLGQGTLEQY
TRBJ2-7,TRBV27,ASSLAYEQY
TRBJ2-7,TRBV5-1,ASSHRLAGEGLYEQY
TRBJ1-4,TRBV5-1,ASSLDTTNEKLF
TRBJ2-3,TRBV19,ASAREGGTDTQY
TRBJ2-1,TRBV28,ASSSPGSYNEQF
TRBJ2-7,TRBV27,ASESRNSYEQY
TRBJ1-2,TRBV6-5,ASSYTGTRHGYT